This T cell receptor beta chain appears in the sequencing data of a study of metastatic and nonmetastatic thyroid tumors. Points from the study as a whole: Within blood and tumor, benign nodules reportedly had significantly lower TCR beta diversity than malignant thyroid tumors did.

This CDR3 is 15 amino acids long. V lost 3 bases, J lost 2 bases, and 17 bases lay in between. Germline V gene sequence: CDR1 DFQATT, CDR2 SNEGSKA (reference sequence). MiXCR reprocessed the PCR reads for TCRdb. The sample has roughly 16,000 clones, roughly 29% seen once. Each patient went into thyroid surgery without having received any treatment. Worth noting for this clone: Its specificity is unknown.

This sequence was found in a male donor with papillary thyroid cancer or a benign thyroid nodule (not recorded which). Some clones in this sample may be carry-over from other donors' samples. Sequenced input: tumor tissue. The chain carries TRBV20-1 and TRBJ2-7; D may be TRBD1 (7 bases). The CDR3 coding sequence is TGCAGTGCTAGTGTCGGACAGGCGGGACCCTACGAGCAGTACTTC. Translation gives CSASVGQAGPYEQYF.